This T cell receptor (beta chain) derives from a study of technical replicates of blood from a few donors. This CDR3 spans 13 amino acids. In germline, CDR1 is WSHSY, CDR2 SAAADI. Trimming removed 5 bases from V and 4 bases from J, with 11 bases in between. Data came from immunoSEQ multiplex PCR; TCRdb stores just in-frame clones and leaves some out. The sample lists 75,000 to 100,000 clones; roughly 95% were seen once. The clonotype was recovered from a human donor in good health. Sequencing was done on a sample of T cells isolated from PBMCs. The chain carries TRBV10-2 and TRBJ1-2; maybe TRBD1 (6 bases). CDR3 DNA: TGCGCCAGCAGTTCTCAGGGGCCCTATGGCTACACCTTC. Its protein is CASSSQGPYGYTF.